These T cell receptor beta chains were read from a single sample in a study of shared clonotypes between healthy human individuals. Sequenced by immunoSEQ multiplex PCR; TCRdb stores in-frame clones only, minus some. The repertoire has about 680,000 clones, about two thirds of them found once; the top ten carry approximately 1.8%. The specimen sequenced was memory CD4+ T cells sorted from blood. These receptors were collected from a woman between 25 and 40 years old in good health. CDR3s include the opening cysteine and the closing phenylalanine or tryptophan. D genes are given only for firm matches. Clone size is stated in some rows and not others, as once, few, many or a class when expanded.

CASSPTGTGTSGQPQHF	TGTGCCAGCAGTCCCACCGGGACAGGTACCTCGGGTCAGCCCCAGCATTTT	TRBD1	TRBV28	.	TRBJ1-5
CASSWTGGNTIYF	TGTGCCAGCAGTTGGACAGGGGGAAACACCATATATTTT	TRBD1	TRBV2	.	TRBJ1-3
CASSLTGGTEAFF	TGTGCCAGCTCACTTACGGGAGGCACTGAAGCTTTCTTT	.	TRBV18	.	TRBJ1-1
CASAQLGQQNEKLFF	TGTGCCAGCGCACAATTGGGACAGCAAAATGAAAAACTGTTTTTT	TRBD1	TRBV18	.	TRBJ1-4
CASSPPGQETQYF	TGTGCCAGCAGTCCCCCAGGACAAGAGACCCAGTACTTC	.	TRBV6-5	.	TRBJ2-5
CASNKLAGGPEEQFF	TGTGCCAGCAATAAACTAGCGGGAGGGCCGGAGGAGCAGTTCTTC	TRBD2	TRBV28	once	TRBJ2-1
CASRLGTSGSGELFF	TGCGCCAGCAGGCTCGGGACTAGCGGGAGTGGGGAGCTGTTTTTT	TRBD2	TRBV5-1	.	TRBJ2-2
CASSLLGSNTGELFF	TGCGCCAGCAGCTTGCTCGGGAGTAACACCGGGGAGCTGTTTTTT	.	TRBV5-1	.	TRBJ2-2
CASRGAAGYNEQYF	TGTGCCAGCAGGGGGGCGGCGGGGTACAACGAGCAGTACTTC	.	TRBV2	many	TRBJ2-7
CASSSGTTYEQYF	TGTGCCAGCAGCTCCGGGACAACCTACGAGCAGTACTTC	.	TRBV28	.	TRBJ2-7
CASSAEVAGANVLTF	TGTGCCAGCAGTGCGGAGGTAGCTGGGGCCAACGTCCTGACTTTC	.	TRBV2	once	TRBJ2-6
CASSLQTGGSYEQYF	TGTGCCAGCAGTTTGCAGACAGGGGGCTCCTACGAGCAGTACTTC	TRBD1	TRBV6-5	.	TRBJ2-7
CASGKASGSTDTQYF	TGTGCGTCCGGAAAGGCTAGCGGTAGCACAGATACGCAGTATTTT	TRBD2	TRBV30	.	TRBJ2-3